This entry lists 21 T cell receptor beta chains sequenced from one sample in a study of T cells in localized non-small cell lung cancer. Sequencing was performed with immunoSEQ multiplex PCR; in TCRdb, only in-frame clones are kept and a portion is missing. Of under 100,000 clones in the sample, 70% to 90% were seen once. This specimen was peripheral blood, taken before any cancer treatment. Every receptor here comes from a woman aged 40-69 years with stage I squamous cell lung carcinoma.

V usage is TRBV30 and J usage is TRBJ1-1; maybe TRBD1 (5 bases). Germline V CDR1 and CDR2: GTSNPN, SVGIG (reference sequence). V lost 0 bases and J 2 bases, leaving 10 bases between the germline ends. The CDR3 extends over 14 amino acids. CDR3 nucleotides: TGTGCCTGGAGTGTAAGGGGCCTTAACACTGAAGCTTTCTTT. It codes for CAWSVRGLNTEAFF. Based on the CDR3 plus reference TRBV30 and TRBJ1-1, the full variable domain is SQTIHQWPATLVQPVGSPLSLECTVEGTSNPNLYWYRQAAGRGLQLLFYSVGIGQISSEVPQNLSASRPQDRQFILSSKKLLLSDSGFYLCAWSVRGLNTEAFFGQGTRLTVV.

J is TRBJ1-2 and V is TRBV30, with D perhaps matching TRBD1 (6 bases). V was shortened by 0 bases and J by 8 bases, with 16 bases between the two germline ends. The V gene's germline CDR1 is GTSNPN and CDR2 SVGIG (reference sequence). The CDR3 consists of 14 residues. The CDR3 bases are TGTGCCTGGAGTGTCCTACCCTCCGGGGGCGGCTACACCTTC. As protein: CAWSVLPSGGGYTF. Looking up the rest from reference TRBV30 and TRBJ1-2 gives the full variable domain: SQTIHQWPATLVQPVGSPLSLECTVEGTSNPNLYWYRQAAGRGLQLLFYSVGIGQISSEVPQNLSASRPQDRQFILSSKKLLLSDSGFYLCAWSVLPSGGGYTFGSGTRLTVV.

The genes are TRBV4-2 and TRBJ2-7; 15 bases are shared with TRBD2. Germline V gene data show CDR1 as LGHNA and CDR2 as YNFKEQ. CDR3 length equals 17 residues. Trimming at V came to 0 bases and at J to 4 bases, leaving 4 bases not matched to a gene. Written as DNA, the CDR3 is TGTGCCAGCAGCCAAGATCGGACTAGCGGGGGGGTTTACGAGCAGTACTTC. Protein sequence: CASSQDRTSGGVYEQYF.

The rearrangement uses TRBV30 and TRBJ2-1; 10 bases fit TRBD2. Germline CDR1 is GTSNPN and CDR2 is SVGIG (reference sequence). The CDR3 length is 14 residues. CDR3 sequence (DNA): TGTGCTTCCACCACGCTAGCGGGGGTCTATGAGCAGTTCTTC. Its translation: CASTTLAGVYEQFF.

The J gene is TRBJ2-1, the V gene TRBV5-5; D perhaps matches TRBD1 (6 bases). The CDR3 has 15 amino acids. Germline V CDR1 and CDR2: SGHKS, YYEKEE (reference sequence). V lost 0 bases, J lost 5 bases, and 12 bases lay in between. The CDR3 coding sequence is TGTGCCAGCAGCTTGGACAGGGTGCCTAACAATGAGCAGTTCTTC. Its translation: CASSLDRVPNNEQFF.

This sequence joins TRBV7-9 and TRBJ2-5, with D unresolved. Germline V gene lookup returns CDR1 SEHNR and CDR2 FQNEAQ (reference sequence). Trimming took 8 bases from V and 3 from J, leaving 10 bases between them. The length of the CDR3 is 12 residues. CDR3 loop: CASAQEEETQYF. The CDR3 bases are TGTGCCAGCGCCCAAGAAGAAGAGACCCAGTACTTC.

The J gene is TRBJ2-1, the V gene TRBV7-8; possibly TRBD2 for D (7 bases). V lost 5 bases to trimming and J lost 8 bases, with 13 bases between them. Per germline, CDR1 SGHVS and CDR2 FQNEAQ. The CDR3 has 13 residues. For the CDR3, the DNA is TGTGCCAGCAGCCTCCCGGGGGGCCATGAGCAGTTCTTC. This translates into CASSLPGGHEQFF.

The CDR3 DNA sequence: TGCGCCAGCAGCCAGGGGGATCCAGATACGCAGTATTTT. It yields the protein CASSQGDPDTQYF. The chain links TRBV5-1 to TRBJ2-3, with 7 bases aligning to TRBD1. CDR1 SGHRS and CDR2 YFSETQ come from the germline V gene. Losses at the gene ends were 4 bases for V and 4 bases for J; bases not matched to a gene: 3. The CDR3 runs 13 residues.

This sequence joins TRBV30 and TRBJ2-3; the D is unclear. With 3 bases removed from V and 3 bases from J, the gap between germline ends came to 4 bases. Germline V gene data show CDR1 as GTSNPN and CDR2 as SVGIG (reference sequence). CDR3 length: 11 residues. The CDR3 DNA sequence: TGTGCCTGGAGCCCGACAGATACGCAGTATTTT. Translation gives CAWSPTDTQYF.

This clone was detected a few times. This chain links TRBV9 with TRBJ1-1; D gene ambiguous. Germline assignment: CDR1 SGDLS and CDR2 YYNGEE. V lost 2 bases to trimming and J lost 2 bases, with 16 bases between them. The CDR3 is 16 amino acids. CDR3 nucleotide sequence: TGTGCCAGCAGCGTCTCATCAGGTCATACAAACACTGAAGCTTTCTTT. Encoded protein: CASSVSSGHTNTEAFF.

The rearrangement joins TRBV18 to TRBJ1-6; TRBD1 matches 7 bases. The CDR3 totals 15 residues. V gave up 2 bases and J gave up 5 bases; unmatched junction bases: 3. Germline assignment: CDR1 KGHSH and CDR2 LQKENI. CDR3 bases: TGTGCCAGCTCACCATACACAGGGGATAATTCACCCCTCCACTTT. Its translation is CASSPYTGDNSPLHF.

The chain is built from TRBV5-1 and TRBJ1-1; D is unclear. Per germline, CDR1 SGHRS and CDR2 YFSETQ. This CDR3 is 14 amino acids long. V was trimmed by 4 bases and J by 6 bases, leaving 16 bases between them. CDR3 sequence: CASSVTTWGAEAFF. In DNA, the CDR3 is TGCGCCAGCAGCGTAACCACTTGGGGAGCTGAAGCTTTCTTT.

CDR3 protein: CASSVKNTEAFF. The CDR3 region has the DNA TGTGCCAGCAGCGTAAAAAACACTGAAGCTTTCTTT. V is TRBV9 and J is TRBJ1-1; no clear D gene. Germline-derived CDR1 and CDR2 are SGDLS and YYNGEE. The CDR3 has 12 residues. V was pared by 1 base and J by 2 bases, with 3 bases between.

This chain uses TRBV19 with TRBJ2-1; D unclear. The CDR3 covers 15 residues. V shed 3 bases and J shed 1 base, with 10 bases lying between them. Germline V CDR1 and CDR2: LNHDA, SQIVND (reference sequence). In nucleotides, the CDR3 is TGTGCCAGTAGTATCTCTGTCGGGTCCTACAATGAGCAGTTCTTC. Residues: CASSISVGSYNEQFF.

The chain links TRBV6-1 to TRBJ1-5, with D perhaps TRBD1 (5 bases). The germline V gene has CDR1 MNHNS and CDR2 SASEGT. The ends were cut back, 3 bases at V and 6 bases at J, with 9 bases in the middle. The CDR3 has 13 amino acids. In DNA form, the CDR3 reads TGTGCCAGCAGTGACAGGGAGGCTCAGCCCCAGCATTTT. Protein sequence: CASSDREAQPQHF.

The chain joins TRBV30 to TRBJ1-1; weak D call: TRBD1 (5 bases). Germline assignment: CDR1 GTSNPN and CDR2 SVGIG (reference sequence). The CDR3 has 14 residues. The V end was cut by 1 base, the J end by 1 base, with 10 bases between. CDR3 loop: CAWSAGGTNTEAFF. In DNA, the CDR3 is TGTGCCTGGAGTGCTGGGGGGACGAACACTGAAGCTTTCTTT.

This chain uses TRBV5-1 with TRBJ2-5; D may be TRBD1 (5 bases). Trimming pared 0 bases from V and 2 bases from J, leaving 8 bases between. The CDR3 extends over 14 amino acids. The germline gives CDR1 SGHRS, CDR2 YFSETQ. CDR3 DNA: TGCGCCAGCAGCTTGGGACAGACGCAAGAGACCCAGTACTTC. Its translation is CASSLGQTQETQYF.

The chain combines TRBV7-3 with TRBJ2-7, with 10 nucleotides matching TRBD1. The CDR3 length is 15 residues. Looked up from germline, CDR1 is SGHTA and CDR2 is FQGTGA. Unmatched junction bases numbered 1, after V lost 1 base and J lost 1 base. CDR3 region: CASSLRGQGSYEQYF. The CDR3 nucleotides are TGTGCCAGCAGCTTAAGGGGACAGGGGTCCTACGAGCAGTACTTC.

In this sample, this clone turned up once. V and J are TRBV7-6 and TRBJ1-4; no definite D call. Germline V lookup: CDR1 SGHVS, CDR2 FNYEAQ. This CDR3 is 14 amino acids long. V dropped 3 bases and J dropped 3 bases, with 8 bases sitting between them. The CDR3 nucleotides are TGTGCCAGCAGCTTTAGGCAGTCTAATGAAAAACTGTTTTTT. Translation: CASSFRQSNEKLFF.

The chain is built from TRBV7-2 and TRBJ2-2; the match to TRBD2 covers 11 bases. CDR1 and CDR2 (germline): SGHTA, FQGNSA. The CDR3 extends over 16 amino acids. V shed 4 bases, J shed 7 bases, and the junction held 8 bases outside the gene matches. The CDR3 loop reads CASSSYSGGAGGELFF. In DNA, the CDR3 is TGTGCCAGCAGCTCATATAGCGGGGGGGCCGGCGGGGAGCTGTTTTTT.

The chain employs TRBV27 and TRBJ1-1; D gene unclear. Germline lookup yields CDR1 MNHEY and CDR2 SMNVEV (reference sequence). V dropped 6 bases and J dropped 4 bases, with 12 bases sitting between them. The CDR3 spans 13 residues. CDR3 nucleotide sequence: TGTGCCAGCAGGCGCCGGGATCGCACTGAAGCTTTCTTT. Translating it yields CASRRRDRTEAFF.